This T cell receptor (beta chain) was profiled in a study of cytomegalovirus exposure and HLA in healthy donors. The wider study: Findings of an earlier analysis included some 120 million unique TCR beta sequences from some 190 million T cells.

V was clipped by 8 bases and J by 7 bases, with 15 bases between them. The CDR3 length is 13 residues. CDR1 and CDR2 from the germline V gene are SGHTA and FQGNSA. Whole-study findings and limits: A later analysis linked a missense DCLRE1C variant to TCR beta V- and J-gene trimming.

On this clone itself: Its specificity is not known.

The study ran its PCR with 60 Vbeta and 13 Jbeta primers. Using immunoSEQ multiplex PCR, the repertoire was profiled, and TCRdb retains in-frame clones only, with some absent. The table records some 150,000 clones, 70% to 85% of them present only once. This clonotype was obtained from a woman between 45 and 60 years old in good health and CMV-seropositive. Sequenced: PBMCs. The V call is TRBV7-2, the J call TRBJ2-4; D is uncertain. Here the CDR3 reads CASAASPRNIQYF. The CDR3 DNA reads as TGTGCCAGCGCCGCGAGCCCGAGGAACATTCAGTACTTC.